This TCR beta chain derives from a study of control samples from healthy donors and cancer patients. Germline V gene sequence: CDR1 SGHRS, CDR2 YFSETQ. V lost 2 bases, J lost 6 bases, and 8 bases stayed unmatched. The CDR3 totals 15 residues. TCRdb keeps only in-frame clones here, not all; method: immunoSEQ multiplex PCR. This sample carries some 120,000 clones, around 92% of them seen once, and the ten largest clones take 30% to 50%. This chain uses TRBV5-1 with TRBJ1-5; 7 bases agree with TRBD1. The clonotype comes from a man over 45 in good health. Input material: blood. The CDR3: CASSLQGQVGQPQHF. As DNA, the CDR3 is TGCGCCAGCAGCTTACAGGGGCAAGTTGGTCAGCCCCAGCATTTT.